Shown below are 8 T cell receptor beta chains from a single sample sequenced in a study of metastatic and nonmetastatic thyroid tumors. TCRdb called clones again from the PCR reads with MiXCR. The sample holds 20,000 or so clones, around 16% seen once. Prior to thyroid surgery, none of the patients had received any treatment. Sequencing was carried out using blood. The receptors were sampled from a female donor with papillary thyroid cancer or a benign thyroid nodule (not recorded which). Some clones in this sample may be carry-over from other donors' samples.

This clone was detected only once. The chain uses TRBV13 and TRBJ2-2; D is uncertain. Between the trimmed V and J ends, which lost 1 base and 0 bases, there was a span of 9 bases. CDR3 length: 16 amino acids. The germline CDR1 and CDR2 sequences are PRHDT and FYEKMQ (reference sequence). In nucleotides, the CDR3 is TGTGCCAGCAGCTTAGTTCCGGGTGCGAACACCGGGGAGCTGTTTTTT. Amino acids: CASSLVPGANTGELFF.

This clone was seen repeatedly, ten times or more. With a much larger clone just one base away, this may be a read error. Other DNA sequences in this sample translate to the same CDR3. The V and J genes are TRBV10-3 and TRBJ2-2; 7 bases are a match to TRBD2. Germline-derived CDR1 and CDR2 are ENHRY and SYGVKD. This CDR3 is 16 amino acids long. CDR3: CATSGRASGDTGELFF. For the CDR3, the DNA is TGTGCCACCTCCGGTCGGGCTAGCGGCGACACCGGGGAGTTGTTTTTT.

J is TRBJ1-2 and V is TRBV20-1; D call uncertain. The V end lost 5 bases, the J end lost 0 bases, and 10 bases lay between the germline ends. Germline lookup yields CDR1 DFQATT and CDR2 SNEGSKA (reference sequence). The CDR3 extends over 13 amino acids. The CDR3 loop reads CSAPVHTNYGYTF. CDR3 bases: TGCAGTGCTCCTGTACATACTAACTATGGCTACACCTTC.

Ten or more counts support this clone. This rearrangement joins TRBV5-1 to TRBJ2-4; D gene unclear. The CDR3 has 12 amino acids. With 4 bases removed from V and 8 bases from J, the gap between germline ends came to 10 bases. In germline, CDR1 is SGHRS, CDR2 YFSETQ. The CDR3 sequence: CASSPSRDIQYF. CDR3 bases: TGCGCCAGCAGCCCGAGTCGGGACATTCAGTACTTC.

This clone was counted ten times or more. V gene TRBV20-1 combines with J gene TRBJ1-5; D is possibly TRBD1 (5 bases). CDR3 size: 16 residues. Trimming cost V 0 bases and J 5 bases, with 17 bases left between them. Germline-derived CDR1 and CDR2 are DFQATT and SNEGSKA (reference sequence). CDR3 sequence (DNA): TGCAGTGCTAGAGATTCCGGAGACAGATTTTATCAGCCCCAGCATTTT. It specifies CSARDSGDRFYQPQHF.

Note on this clone: The identical CDR3 is also encoded by other nucleotide sequences in the sample. The chain recombines TRBV7-3 with TRBJ2-3; TRBD2 agrees at 7 bases. Germline CDR1 SGHTA, CDR2 FQGTGA. The CDR3 length is 14 residues. The V gene end was trimmed by 9 bases and the J gene end by 4 bases; junction bases not matched to a gene: 10. DNA of the CDR3: TGTGCCAGTAGCGTAGCTGGGGGGGCAGATACGCAGTATTTT. Translated: CASSVAGGADTQYF.

This clone occurred many times. The chain employs TRBV12-3 or TRBV12-4 and TRBJ1-4; 7 nucleotides align to TRBD1. This CDR3 contains 14 residues. After removal of 4 bases from V and 8 bases from J, the junction contained 7 bases not matched to a gene. The CDR3 coding sequence is TGTGCCAGCAGTTCCCAGGGGGGGTTGGAAAAACTGTTTTTT. Translation: CASSSQGGLEKLFF.

This clone is labeled as medium-sized. The CDR3 DNA follows: TGTGCCAGCAGTGAACTGACAGGTAACACTGAAGCTTTCTTT. This codes for CASSELTGNTEAFF. The chain recombines TRBV6-1 with TRBJ1-1; D is possibly TRBD1 (6 bases). The germline gives CDR1 MNHNS, CDR2 SASEGT. The CDR3 totals 14 residues. V lost 2 bases and J 2 bases, leaving 9 bases between the germline ends.